This entry is about one T cell receptor beta chain. Its antigen is still unknown. These data are taken from a study of cytomegalovirus exposure and HLA in healthy donors. Profiling relied on immunoSEQ multiplex PCR, and the TCRdb table lists in-frame clones only, not all of them. The sample includes tens of thousands of clones, 90% to 95% of them seen just once. Findings and caveats of the study: Cytomegalovirus-associated TCR beta chains were listed, numbering 150 to 200.

Trimming stripped 3 bases from V and 11 bases from J, with 13 bases between. This CDR3 region has 12 residues. Germline-derived CDR1 and CDR2 are MDHEN and SYDVKM. V and J are TRBV28 and TRBJ1-1; possibly TRBD1 for D (6 bases). Sequencing input: PBMCs. This clonotype was sampled from a man aged 18 to 30 in good health and CMV-seronegative. CDR3 DNA sequence: TGTGCCAGCAGTTTGGGCGGGGGGGCGGCTTTCTTT. It codes for CASSLGGGAAFF.